One sample yielded the 13 T cell receptor beta chains listed below, sequenced in a study of blood T cells in healthy people across ages. For the second PCR, which ran for 7 to 11 cycles, a sample-barcoded 5' primer and a J-beta primer mix were used. TCRdb analysed the 5' RACE reads with MiXCR anew, one entry per CDR3 protein. The data contain about 640,000 distinct CDR3 sequences, 58% of them singletons. Sequencing used blood. The receptors were gathered from a man aged 55 to 70 in good health.

This chain uses TRBV14 with TRBJ1-2; D is uncertain. CDR1 and CDR2 (germline): SGHDN, FVKESK. The V end lost 1 base, the J end lost 11 bases, and 14 bases lay between the germline ends. The length of the CDR3 is 13 residues. DNA for the CDR3: TGTGCCAGCAGCCAAGTCCGCGGGTGGATGTACACCTTC. Its translation: CASSQVRGWMYTF. The full variable domain, rest sourced from reference TRBV14 and TRBJ1-2, is EAGVTQFPSHSVIEKGQTVTLRCDPISGHDNLYWYRRVMGKEIKFLLHFVKESKQDESGMPNNRFLAERTGGTYSTLKVQPAELEDSGVYFCASSQVRGWMYTFGSGTRLTVV.

The CDR3 loop is CASSSTGNYNEQFF. CDR3 DNA sequence: TGTGCCAGCAGCTCGACAGGCAACTACAATGAGCAGTTCTTC. J is TRBJ2-1 and V is TRBV11-2; TRBD1 might be the D (6 bases). CDR1 and CDR2 (germline): SGHAT, FQNNGV. The CDR3 is 14 residues long. Trimming removed 4 bases at V and 3 bases at J, with 10 bases between.

The chain has TRBV5-1 and TRBJ2-5; tentative D call: TRBD2 (5 bases). In germline, CDR1 is SGHRS, CDR2 YFSETQ. Trimming removed 0 bases at V and 11 bases at J, with 23 bases between. This CDR3 contains 16 residues. CDR3 in DNA: TGCGCCAGCAGCTTGGCCCTGACCCTCGGAGGCAATGAGCAGTACTTC. Translation gives CASSLALTLGGNEQYF.

This chain links TRBV7-9 with TRBJ1-2, with no clear D. V was clipped by 4 bases and J by 7 bases, with 13 bases between them. CDR3 length: 13 amino acids. Germline V CDR1 and CDR2: SEHNR, FQNEAQ (reference sequence). CDR3 nucleotide sequence: TGTGCCAGCAGCTCCACAGCGGTGTCTGGCTACACCTTC. This gives the protein CASSSTAVSGYTF.

This rearrangement joins TRBV10-2 to TRBJ1-4; 7 bases are shared with TRBD1. Germline CDR1 is WSHSY and CDR2 is SAAADI. The CDR3 length is 14 residues. With 3 bases clipped from V and 7 bases from J, the junction kept 5 bases outside the gene matches. The CDR3 coding sequence is TGCGCCAGCAGTGACGGGACAGCCTTTGAAAAACTGTTTTTT. It translates to CASSDGTAFEKLFF.

V is TRBV5-1 and J is TRBJ1-1; D gene ambiguous. Trimming pared 0 bases from V and 0 bases from J, leaving 18 bases between. The CDR3 totals 18 residues. Looked up from germline, CDR1 is SGHRS and CDR2 is YFSETQ. CDR3 residues: CASSLGGRPGPMNTEAFF. The CDR3 DNA sequence: TGCGCCAGCAGCTTGGGGGGTAGGCCGGGCCCCATGAACACTGAAGCTTTCTTT.

There are a few counts of this clonotype. This chain joins TRBV29-1 and TRBJ2-3, with D maybe TRBD2 (6 bases). Trimming shortened V by 7 bases and J by 0 bases, and 14 bases separated the two germline ends. Germline CDR1 SQVTM, CDR2 ANQGSEA. The CDR3 loop spans 14 amino acids. In nucleotides, the CDR3 is TGCAGCGCCCCTTCGGGGGTTAGCACAGATACGCAGTATTTT. This codes for CSAPSGVSTDTQYF.

J is TRBJ2-3 and V is TRBV6-5; unclear D gene. V was shortened by 0 bases and J by 11 bases, with 9 bases between the two germline ends. The CDR3 totals 12 residues. Germline assignment: CDR1 MNHEY and CDR2 SVGAGI. As DNA, the CDR3 is TGTGCCAGCAGTTACTCGCTGGCTAAGCAGTATTTT. Encoded protein: CASSYSLAKQYF.

This clonotype has a single count. One end of the junction is discordant with germline, which a read error may explain. The V and J genes are TRBV2 and TRBJ2-4; no clear D gene. The CDR3 covers 13 residues. Looked up from germline, CDR1 is SNHLY and CDR2 is FYNNEI. This CDR3 reads CASSEGFGNIQYF. The DNA of the CDR3 is TGTGCCAGCAGCGAAGGGTTCGGAAACATTCAGTACTTC. Supplemented by reference TRBV2 and TRBJ2-4, the full variable domain reads EPEVTQTPSHQVTQMGQEVILRCVPISNHLYFYWYRQILGQKVEFLVSFYNNEISEKSEIFDDQFSVERPDGSNFTLKIRSTKLEDSAMYFCASSEGFGNIQYFGAGTRLSVL.

V is TRBV10-3 and J is TRBJ1-4, with a weak D call TRBD1 (5 bases). The germline CDR1 and CDR2 sequences are ENHRY and SYGVKD. This CDR3 has 15 amino acids. Trimming removed 2 bases from V and 8 bases from J, with 15 bases in between. This CDR3 is CAISERPGDDEKLFF. DNA of the CDR3: TGTGCCATCAGTGAGCGACCGGGGGACGACGAAAAACTGTTTTTT.

The sample holds one count of this clonotype. The junction does not match germline at one end; this may be a read error. DNA for the CDR3: TGCAGTGCTCGACAGGGCACAGAGACGCAGTATTTT. It yields the protein CSARQGTETQYF. The J gene is TRBJ2-3, the V gene TRBV20-1; 7 nucleotides agree with TRBD1. CDR1 is DFQATT and CDR2 is SNEGSKA in the germline V gene (reference sequence). The CDR3 runs to 12 residues.

The chain is built from TRBV12-3 or TRBV12-4 and TRBJ1-2, with D possibly being TRBD1 (5 bases). This CDR3 is 14 amino acids long. Trimming took off 6 bases at V and 4 bases at J, with 15 bases between the two ends. CDR3 amino acids: CASSFGDRGYGYTF. The CDR3 nucleotides read TGTGCCAGCAGCTTTGGGGACCGGGGCTATGGCTACACCTTC.

This clonotype appeared many times. The V call is TRBV5-1, the J call TRBJ2-3; D is ambiguous. Germline CDR1 is SGHRS and CDR2 is YFSETQ. The CDR3 contains 13 residues. The ends were cut back, 1 base at V and 6 bases at J, with 9 bases in the middle. This chain's CDR3 is CASSLSAPDTQYF. The CDR3 DNA reads as TGCGCCAGCAGCTTGTCCGCCCCGGATACGCAGTATTTT.